These 25 T cell receptor beta chains came from one sample sequenced in a study of T cells in Graves' hyperthyroidism and ophthalmopathy. RNA transcripts gave rise to amplified TCR beta CDR3 regions. HTBI primers drove first-round RT-PCR of the TCR CDR3. TCRdb used MiXCR to reprocess the multiplex PCR reads, holding one entry per CDR3 protein. The sample contains around 620,000 distinct CDR3 sequences, around 15% of which appear only once. Input material: blood. The source of these receptors is a woman younger than 45 with Graves' hyperthyroidism.

This clonotype has at least ten counts. The chain links TRBV28 to TRBJ2-2, with no clear D. Germline V lookup: CDR1 MDHEN, CDR2 SYDVKM. The V and J ends lost 7 bases and 6 bases respectively, with 9 bases between them. The CDR3 has 12 amino acids. The CDR3 region has the DNA TGTGCCAGCAACCTGGATTCCGGGGAGCTGTTTTTT. Translating it yields CASNLDSGELFF.

This clonotype was observed a handful of times. This chain uses TRBV7-9 with TRBJ1-4; possible D gene TRBD1, 6 bases. CDR1 is SEHNR, CDR2 FQNEAQ, per germline (reference sequence). V lost 2 bases, J lost 0 bases, and 10 bases lay in between. The CDR3 length is 16 residues. The CDR3 protein is CASSLQGSATNEKLFF. The DNA of the CDR3 is TGTGCCAGCAGCTTACAGGGGAGTGCAACTAATGAAAAACTGTTTTTT.

This clonotype was detected many times. The chain recombines TRBV3-1 with TRBJ2-3; 10 bases agree with TRBD2. The CDR3 is made up of 15 amino acids. The germline V gene has CDR1 LGHDT and CDR2 YNNKEL (reference sequence). The V gene end was trimmed by 7 bases and the J gene end by 4 bases; junction bases not matched to a gene: 8. The CDR3 DNA sequence: TGTGCCAGCACCCGTCGCCTAGCGGGAGCAGATACGCAGTATTTT. Its translation: CASTRRLAGADTQYF.

This clonotype has a handful of counts. The CDR3 bases are TGCAGTGCTGGGTCCCCTTCGGGAGTTACCTACGAGCAGTACTTC. As protein: CSAGSPSGVTYEQYF. V is TRBV20-1 and J is TRBJ2-7; weak D call: TRBD2 (6 bases). The V gene lost 5 bases and the J gene lost 2 bases, with 19 bases spanning the gap. Germline V gene lookup returns CDR1 DFQATT and CDR2 SNEGSKA (reference sequence). This CDR3 contains 15 residues.

There are a few counts of this clonotype. V and J are TRBV7-6 and TRBJ1-1; 10 bases agree with TRBD1. The CDR3 extends over 15 amino acids. Germline V gene data show CDR1 as SGHVS and CDR2 as FNYEAQ. With 6 bases clipped from V and 6 bases from J, the junction kept 10 bases outside the gene matches. CDR3 sequence: CASSLIGQGVSEAFF. For the CDR3, the DNA is TGTGCCAGCAGTCTAATCGGACAGGGGGTGTCTGAAGCTTTCTTT.

In its sample, this clonotype was seen many times. This chain joins TRBV28 and TRBJ1-2, with D possibly being TRBD1 (5 bases). V was cut by 7 bases and J by 2 bases, with 20 bases left in between. The length of the CDR3 is 16 residues. Germline loops: CDR1 MDHEN, CDR2 SYDVKM. The CDR3 DNA is TGTGCCAGCATTGGAGTCGGGGCAGCTACAAACTATGGCTACACCTTC. It yields the protein CASIGVGAATNYGYTF.

This clonotype was detected ten times or more. The CDR3 nucleotides are TGTGCCAGCAGCCTGATGCAGGGGGCCGAAGAGACCCAGTACTTC. Its protein is CASSLMQGAEETQYF. V is TRBV12-3 or TRBV12-4 and J is TRBJ2-5; 8 bases are shared with TRBD1. The V gene end was trimmed by 6 bases and the J gene end by 3 bases; junction bases not matched to a gene: 9. The CDR3 consists of 15 residues.

This clonotype was seen at least ten times. The gene calls are TRBV6-1 and TRBJ1-1, with 7 nucleotides matching TRBD1. Trimming at V came to 6 bases and at J to 0 bases, leaving 7 bases not matched to a gene. Germline V gives CDR1 MNHNS, CDR2 SASEGT. This CDR3 comprises 15 residues. The CDR3 loop reads CASSLRGTVNTEAFF. The CDR3 DNA follows: TGTGCCAGCAGCCTACGGGGGACAGTGAACACTGAAGCTTTCTTT.

This clonotype has more than one count but fewer than ten. The chain's CDR3 is CSVSLRSTDTQYF. CDR3 DNA: TGCAGCGTTAGCCTGCGTAGCACAGATACGCAGTATTTT. The chain recombines TRBV29-1 with TRBJ2-3; D remains ambiguous. Trimming took off 5 bases at V and 0 bases at J, with 9 bases between the two ends. CDR3 size: 13 residues. CDR1 SQVTM and CDR2 ANQGSEA come from the germline V gene.

This clonotype was counted many times. CDR3 sequence (DNA): TGTGCCAGCAGTAGGACAGCGAACACCGGGGAGCTGTTTTTT. This translates into CASSRTANTGELFF. The chain has TRBV2 and TRBJ2-2, with TRBD1 as a possible D gene (6 bases). With 5 bases removed from V and 0 bases from J, the gap between germline ends came to 7 bases. The length of the CDR3 is 14 residues. From germline, CDR1 is SNHLY and CDR2 FYNNEI.

V and J are TRBV29-1 and TRBJ2-7; D could derive from TRBD1 or TRBD2 (5 bases each). The germline gives CDR1 SQVTM, CDR2 ANQGSEA. V shed 4 bases and J shed 3 bases, with 13 bases lying between them. The CDR3 runs to 13 residues. CDR3 protein: CSVVKGPSYEQYF. CDR3 in DNA: TGCAGCGTTGTCAAGGGACCGAGCTACGAGCAGTACTTC.

This clonotype was detected ten times or more. The chain recombines TRBV20-1 with TRBJ2-7; a weak D match, TRBD1 (6 bases). This CDR3 has 11 residues. Trimming took off 5 bases at V and 6 bases at J, with 11 bases between the two ends. From germline, CDR1 is DFQATT and CDR2 SNEGSKA (reference sequence). CDR3 nucleotide sequence: TGCAGTGCTTGGGCGGACAGCGAGCAGTACTTC. As protein: CSAWADSEQYF.

This clonotype was recorded many times. The V gene is TRBV18, the J gene TRBJ1-1; 9 nucleotides agree with TRBD1. The CDR3 is 13 amino acids. Germline trimming cut 10 bases from V and 1 base from J; bases unmatched to any gene: 4. CDR1 is KGHSH and CDR2 is LQKENI in the germline V gene. The CDR3 loop reads CATAGQGNTEAFF. DNA for the CDR3: TGTGCCACCGCGGGACAGGGGAACACTGAAGCTTTCTTT.

This clonotype was counted ten times or more. The chain carries TRBV18 and TRBJ1-1; the D gene is possibly TRBD1 (5 bases). Trimming removed 6 bases from V and 2 bases from J, with 16 bases in between. The CDR3 runs 15 residues. Germline assignment: CDR1 KGHSH and CDR2 LQKENI. The CDR3 here is CASSDRRQSNTEAFF. The CDR3 DNA reads TGTGCCAGCTCCGACAGAAGGCAATCAAACACTGAAGCTTTCTTT. Full variable domain (remainder filled in from reference TRBV18 and TRBJ1-1): NAGVMQNPRHLVRRRGQEARLRCSPMKGHSHVYWYRQLPEEGLKFMVYLQKENIIDESGMPKERFSAEFPKEGPSILRIQQVVRGDSAAYFCASSDRRQSNTEAFFGQGTRLTVV.

The chain recombines TRBV29-1 with TRBJ2-3; perhaps TRBD2 as D (5 bases). Germline CDR1 is SQVTM and CDR2 is ANQGSEA. V was clipped by 5 bases and J by 2 bases, with 8 bases between them. The CDR3 covers 12 residues. CDR3 DNA sequence: TGCAGCGTTCCGGGGATCACAGATACGCAGTATTTT. Amino acids: CSVPGITDTQYF.

This clonotype was counted ten times or more. The genes are TRBV7-8 and TRBJ2-6, with D perhaps TRBD1 (6 bases). CDR3 length: 15 amino acids. V lost 5 bases, J lost 4 bases, and 12 bases lay in between. Germline V gene sequence: CDR1 SGHVS, CDR2 FQNEAQ. The CDR3 region is CASSITGSGANVLTF. The CDR3 region has the DNA TGTGCCAGCAGCATTACAGGGTCGGGGGCCAACGTCCTGACTTTC.

This clonotype was observed a few times. The chain links TRBV6-5 to TRBJ1-3, with 7 bases identical to TRBD1. Germline CDR1 and CDR2: MNHEY and SVGAGI. V was clipped by 0 bases and J by 2 bases; unmatched bases: 10. The CDR3 consists of 18 residues. The CDR3: CASSYSSRGQFTGNTIYF. The CDR3 DNA reads as TGTGCCAGCAGTTACTCGTCAAGGGGGCAGTTTACTGGAAACACCATATATTTT.

The chain recombines TRBV6-5 with TRBJ2-2; possibly TRBD2 for D (7 bases). Trimming stripped 2 bases from V and 8 bases from J, with 27 bases between. The CDR3 covers 19 residues. CDR1 and CDR2 from the germline V gene are MNHEY and SVGAGI. The CDR3: CASSYGPPGGLAGVGELFF. CDR3 DNA: TGTGCCAGCAGTTACGGGCCGCCTGGGGGCCTGGCGGGAGTGGGGGAGCTGTTTTTT.

The table lists this clonotype with many counts. This chain joins TRBV2 and TRBJ1-2; D remains unclear. The CDR3 runs 14 residues. Germline V CDR1 and CDR2: SNHLY, FYNNEI. Trimming stripped 8 bases from V and 4 bases from J, with 17 bases between. CDR3 in amino acids: CASGGEGHFYGYTF. For the CDR3, the DNA is TGTGCCAGCGGAGGAGAAGGGCACTTCTATGGCTACACCTTC.

This chain joins TRBV12-3 or TRBV12-4 and TRBJ2-3, with D possibly being TRBD2 (5 bases). The V end was cut by 6 bases, the J end by 5 bases, with 24 bases between. This CDR3 comprises 17 residues. The CDR3: CASSLMSGITAEDTQYF. CDR3 DNA: TGTGCCAGCAGCCTCATGTCGGGGATTACAGCGGAAGATACGCAGTATTTT.

This clonotype was counted ten times or more. This chain connects TRBV13 to TRBJ1-5; D gene uncertain. The CDR3 has 13 amino acids. Trimming cost V 4 bases and J 7 bases, with 11 bases left between them. CDR1 is PRHDT and CDR2 is FYEKMQ in the germline V gene (reference sequence). In DNA form, the CDR3 reads TGTGCCAGCAGCTCCGGACCGGGGCAGCCCCAGCATTTT. Amino acid sequence: CASSSGPGQPQHF.

The table lists this clonotype with a few counts. The chain employs TRBV5-1 and TRBJ1-1; no clear D. The CDR3 totals 13 residues. The V end was cut by 7 bases, the J end by 1 base, with 11 bases between. The germline gives CDR1 SGHRS, CDR2 YFSETQ. The CDR3 DNA sequence: TGCGCCAGCCGTACCTGGGGGAACACTGAAGCTTTCTTT. It yields the protein CASRTWGNTEAFF. The whole variable domain, remainder taken from reference TRBV5-1 and TRBJ1-1, is KAGVTQTPRYLIKTRGQQVTLSCSPISGHRSVSWYQQTPGQGLQFLFEYFSETQRNKGNFPGRFSGRQFSNSRSEMNVSTLELGDSALYLCASRTWGNTEAFFGQGTRLTVV.

This clonotype was seen at least ten times. V and J are TRBV28 and TRBJ2-7; 8 bases align to TRBD2. This CDR3 has 15 residues. The V segment lost 6 bases and the J segment 2 bases; nucleotides outside the gene matches: 9. Germline values: CDR1 MDHEN, CDR2 SYDVKM. For the CDR3, the DNA is TGTGCCAGCAGCCGATCGGGGGGGGGTACCTACGAGCAGTACTTC. It is translated as CASSRSGGGTYEQYF.

This chain uses TRBV9 with TRBJ2-3; 11 bases match TRBD2. J gave up 4 bases and V 4 bases, and 8 bases lay outside the gene matches. This CDR3 is built from 16 residues. Germline CDR1 reads SGDLS; CDR2 reads YYNGEE. The CDR3 region has the DNA TGTGCCAGCAGCCCATTAGCGGGGGGGGGGCCAGATACGCAGTATTTT. Its translation: CASSPLAGGGPDTQYF.

This clonotype was seen more than once but under ten times. A much larger clone is a single base away; this may be a read error. This chain joins TRBV7-3 and TRBJ1-2, with 7 bases aligning to TRBD1. This CDR3 has 13 residues. Per the germline V gene, CDR1 is SGHTA and CDR2 is FQGTGA. The trim removed 4 bases at V and 5 bases at J, leaving 4 bases unmatched. CDR3 in amino acids: CASSSSGGYGYTF. DNA of the CDR3: TGTGCCAGCAGCTCTTCAGGGGGTTATGGCTACACCTTC.